The TCR beta chain under discussion was sequenced for a study of blood T cell repertoires in COVID-19. Study-wide context: Nucleic acid was either cDNA or gDNA, and it came from T cells, B-cell-depleted T cells, or PBMCs.

Seattle patients were enrolled while actively infected and followed longitudinally. Original analysis: Amplification of reference gene primers was used by the study to estimate nucleated cell counts. The data were produced by immunoSEQ multiplex PCR, yet TCRdb's version contains in-frame clones alone and is incomplete. V and J calls and clone size are given by that table; D and trimming were obtained from the DNA. The sample consists of about 290,000 clones, just under 90% of them appearing once. The CDR3 totals 16 residues. V lost 5 bases and J lost 3, with 19 bases in between. The germline gives CDR1 SEHNR, CDR2 FQNEAQ (reference sequence).

This TCR came from a woman in her 30s with COVID-19, enrolled during active disease. Material: peripheral blood. This chain uses TRBV7-9 with TRBJ1-1; the D gene is possibly TRBD1 (6 bases). The CDR3: CASSGGVGRGDTEAFF. In DNA, the CDR3 is TGTGCCAGCAGCGGGGGTGTAGGCAGGGGTGACACTGAAGCTTTCTTT.